The 5 T cell receptor beta chains below were found in one sample sequenced in a study of PD-1 blockade in classical Hodgkin lymphoma. Method: immunoSEQ multiplex PCR; TCRdb's copy keeps in-frame clones and lacks some. The top ten hold approximately 18% of the sample, which has around 31,000 clones, about 81% seen once. The time point is: cycle 4 day 1 (C4D1), after more than 5 weeks of nivolumab. Every patient relapsed after autologous stem cell transplantation, and brentuximab vedotin exposure varied. The material sequenced was peripheral blood mononuclear cells (PBMCs), taken before the fourth cycle of nivolumab. All receptors derive from a human donor with classical Hodgkin lymphoma.

This clone was observed once. This chain uses TRBV28 with TRBJ1-5; D uncertain. With 6 bases removed from V and 7 bases from J, the gap between germline ends came to 16 bases. Germline V gene lookup returns CDR1 MDHEN and CDR2 SYDVKM. The CDR3 spans 14 residues. The CDR3 coding sequence is TGTGCCAGCAGCCCTTGGGGAGGTACCCAGCCCCAGCATTTT. Translating gives CASSPWGGTQPQHF.

The J gene is TRBJ2-6, the V gene TRBV6-1, with D unclear. Germline loops: CDR1 MNHNS, CDR2 SASEGT. This CDR3 is 13 amino acids long. Deletions cut 8 bases from V and 3 bases from J, with 8 bases between. CDR3 region: CASSQGGANVLTF. The CDR3 nucleotides are TGTGCCAGCTCTCAAGGTGGGGCCAACGTCCTGACTTTC.

The chain combines TRBV5-6 with TRBJ2-7; D possibly corresponds to TRBD1 (6 bases). In germline, CDR1 is SGHDT, CDR2 YYEEEE. The V end was cut by 5 bases, the J end by 4 bases, with 10 bases between. The CDR3 is 12 amino acids. This CDR3 is CASRSGVYEQYF. The CDR3 nucleotides are TGTGCCAGCAGGTCAGGGGTGTACGAGCAGTACTTC.

The chain has TRBV10-3 and TRBJ1-1, with unresolved D. V was shortened by 0 bases and J by 7 bases, with 12 bases between the two germline ends. Germline-derived CDR1 and CDR2 are ENHRY and SYGVKD. The CDR3 totals 14 residues. Here the CDR3 reads CAISESGGNGEAFF. CDR3 nucleotide sequence: TGTGCCATCAGTGAGTCAGGTGGGAACGGTGAAGCTTTCTTT.

The chain has TRBV5-4 and TRBJ1-2, with 7 bases fitting TRBD1. This CDR3 spans 14 amino acids. Trimming cost V 5 bases and J 2 bases; bases outside gene matches: 6. Germline lookup yields CDR1 SGHNT and CDR2 YYREEE (reference sequence). In DNA, the CDR3 is TGTGCCAGCAGGCGACAGGGAGGCAACTATGGCTACACCTTC. Translating gives CASRRQGGNYGYTF.